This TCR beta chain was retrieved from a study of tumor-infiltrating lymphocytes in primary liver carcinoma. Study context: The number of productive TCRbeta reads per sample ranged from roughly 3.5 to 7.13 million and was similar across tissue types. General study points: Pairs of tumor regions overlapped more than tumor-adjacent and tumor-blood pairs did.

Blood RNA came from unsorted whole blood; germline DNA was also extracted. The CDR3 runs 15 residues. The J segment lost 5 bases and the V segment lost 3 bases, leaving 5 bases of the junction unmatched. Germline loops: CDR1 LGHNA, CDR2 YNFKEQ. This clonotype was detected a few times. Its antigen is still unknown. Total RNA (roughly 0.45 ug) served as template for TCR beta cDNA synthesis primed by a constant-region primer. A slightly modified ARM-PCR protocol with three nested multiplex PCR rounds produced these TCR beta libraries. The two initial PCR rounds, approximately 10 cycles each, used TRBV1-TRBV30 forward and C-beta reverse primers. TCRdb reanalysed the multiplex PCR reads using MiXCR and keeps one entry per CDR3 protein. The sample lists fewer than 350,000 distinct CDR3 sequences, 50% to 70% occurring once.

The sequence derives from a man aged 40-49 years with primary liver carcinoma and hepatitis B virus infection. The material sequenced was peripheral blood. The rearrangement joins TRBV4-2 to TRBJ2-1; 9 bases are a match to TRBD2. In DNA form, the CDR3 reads TGTGCCAGCAGCCAGGGACTAGCCGCCAACAATGAGCAGTTCTTC. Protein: CASSQGLAANNEQFF.